This T cell receptor (beta chain) was sequenced during a study of OX40 agonist ivuxolimab in advanced cancers. Notes on the study in general: Researchers did not determine the expanded peripheral T cells' antigen specificity.

Concerning this clone itself: Its target is unknown.

The CDR3 spans 13 residues. The germline V gene encodes CDR1 SNHLY and CDR2 FYNNEI. V was pared by 6 bases and J by 2 bases, with 7 bases between. Using immunoSEQ multiplex PCR, the repertoire was profiled, and TCRdb retains in-frame clones only, with some absent. Of about 58,000 clones listed, around 84% were seen once; the top ten hold around 1%. A history of autoimmune disease or systemic immunosuppression excluded patients. V gene TRBV2 combines with J gene TRBJ2-2; D not resolved. Sequencing was performed on CD4+ or CD8+ T cells sorted from blood, taken in a trial of the OX40 agonist ivuxolimab. This receptor was taken from an adult with an advanced solid tumor such as melanoma, head and neck, liver or kidney cancer. The DNA of the CDR3 is TGTGCCAGCAGCACAGTCAACACCGGGGAGCTGTTTTTT. Protein: CASSTVNTGELFF.